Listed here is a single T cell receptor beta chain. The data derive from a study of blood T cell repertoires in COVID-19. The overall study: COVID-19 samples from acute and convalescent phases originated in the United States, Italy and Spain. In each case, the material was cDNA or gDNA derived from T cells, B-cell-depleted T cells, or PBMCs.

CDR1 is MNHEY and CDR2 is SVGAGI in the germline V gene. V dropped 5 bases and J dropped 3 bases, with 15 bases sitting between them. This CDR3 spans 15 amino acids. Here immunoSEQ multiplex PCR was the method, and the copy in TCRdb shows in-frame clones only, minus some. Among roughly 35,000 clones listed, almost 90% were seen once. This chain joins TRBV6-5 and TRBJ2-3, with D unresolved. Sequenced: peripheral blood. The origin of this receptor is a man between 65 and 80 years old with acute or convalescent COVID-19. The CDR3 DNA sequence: TGTGCCAGCAGTCCCCTAAGCTTTGGTACAGATACGCAGTATTTT. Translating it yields CASSPLSFGTDTQYF.